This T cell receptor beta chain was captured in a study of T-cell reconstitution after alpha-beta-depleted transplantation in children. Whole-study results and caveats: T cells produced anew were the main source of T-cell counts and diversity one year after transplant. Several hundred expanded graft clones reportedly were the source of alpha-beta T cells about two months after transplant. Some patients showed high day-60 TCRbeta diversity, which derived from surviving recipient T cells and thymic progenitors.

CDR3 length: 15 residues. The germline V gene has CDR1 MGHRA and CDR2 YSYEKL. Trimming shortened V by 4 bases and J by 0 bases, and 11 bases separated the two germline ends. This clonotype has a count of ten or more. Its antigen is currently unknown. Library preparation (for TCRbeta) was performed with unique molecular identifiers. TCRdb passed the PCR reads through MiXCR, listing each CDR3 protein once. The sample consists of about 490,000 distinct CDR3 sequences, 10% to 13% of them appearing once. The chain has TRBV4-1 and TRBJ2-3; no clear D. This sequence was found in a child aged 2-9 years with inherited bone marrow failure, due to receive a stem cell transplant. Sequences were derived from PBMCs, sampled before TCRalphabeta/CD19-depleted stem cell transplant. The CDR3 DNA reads TGCGCCAGCAGCCTGCGGCGGAGAAGCACAGATACGCAGTATTTT. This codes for CASSLRRRSTDTQYF.